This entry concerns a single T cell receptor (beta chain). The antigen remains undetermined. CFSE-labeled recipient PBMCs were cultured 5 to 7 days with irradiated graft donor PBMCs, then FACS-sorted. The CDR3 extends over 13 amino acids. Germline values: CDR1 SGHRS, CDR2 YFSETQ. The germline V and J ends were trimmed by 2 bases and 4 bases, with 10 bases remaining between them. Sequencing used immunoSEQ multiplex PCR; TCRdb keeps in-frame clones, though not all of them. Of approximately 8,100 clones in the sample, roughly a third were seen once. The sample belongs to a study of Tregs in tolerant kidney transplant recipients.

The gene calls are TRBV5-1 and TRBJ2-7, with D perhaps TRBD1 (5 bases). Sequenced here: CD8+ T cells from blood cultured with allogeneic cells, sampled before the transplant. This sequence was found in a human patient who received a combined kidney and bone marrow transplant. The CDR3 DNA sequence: TGCGCCAGCAGCTTCGACAGCGCATACGAGCAGTACTTC. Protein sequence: CASSFDSAYEQYF.